The 12 T cell receptor beta chains below were found in one sample sequenced in a study of Ad26.COV2.S vaccination and SARS-CoV-2 variants. The table came from immunoSEQ multiplex PCR; TCRdb's copy has only in-frame clones and leaves some out. The table lists about 410,000 clones, 89% of them singletons. Sample treatment: roughly 19 received Ad26.COV2.S at low or high dose, single or two shots; roughly five received placebo; per-sample allocation not given. Collection of the samples took place on day 63 after the first injection of vaccine or placebo. Specimen: peripheral blood, collected in a trial of Ad26.COV2.S vaccine versus placebo. The receptors here all came from a person between 18 and 65 years old who received the Ad26.COV2.S COVID-19 vaccine or a placebo.

This rearrangement joins TRBV19 to TRBJ1-2; 10 bases are a match to TRBD1. CDR3 length: 14 amino acids. V dropped 9 bases and J dropped 7; count of bases not matched to a gene: 11. In germline, CDR1 is LNHDA, CDR2 SQIVND (reference sequence). The CDR3 DNA reads TGTGCCAGCCAGGTTGGGACAGGGGTGGGTGGCTACACCTTC. Translated, it gives CASQVGTGVGGYTF.

The gene calls are TRBV7-2 and TRBJ1-3; TRBD1 aligns across 7 bases. The CDR3 is made up of 14 amino acids. Germline CDR1 reads SGHTA; CDR2 reads FQGNSA. The junction had 3 bases not matched to a gene; V was cut back by 5 bases and J by 2 bases. CDR3 protein: CASSVTGAGNTIYF. CDR3 DNA sequence: TGTGCCAGCAGCGTTACAGGGGCTGGAAACACCATATATTTT.

The rearrangement uses TRBV3-1 (or the pseudogene TRBV3-2) and TRBJ1-3; D may be TRBD1 (6 bases). This CDR3 comprises 15 residues. V was clipped by 2 bases and J by 1 base, with 9 bases between them. Germline V gene sequence: CDR1 LGHDT, CDR2 YNNKEL (reference sequence). CDR3 in amino acids: CASSQSTGSGNTIYF. The CDR3 DNA reads TGTGCCAGCAGCCAATCTACAGGGTCTGGAAACACCATATATTTT.

The chain links TRBV10-1 to TRBJ1-1; D might be TRBD1 (5 bases). The CDR3 is made up of 13 amino acids. The germline V gene has CDR1 WNHNN and CDR2 SYGVQD (reference sequence). With 3 bases removed from V and 4 bases from J, the gap between germline ends came to 9 bases. Here the CDR3 reads CASSDPGRTEAFF. The CDR3 DNA reads TGCGCCAGCAGTGATCCGGGACGCACTGAAGCTTTCTTT.

The rearrangement joins TRBV7-9 to TRBJ1-3, with 7 bases fitting TRBD1. With V trimmed by 4 bases and J by 2 bases, 5 bases remained unmatched. The germline V gene has CDR1 SEHNR and CDR2 FQNEAQ (reference sequence). The CDR3 length is 15 residues. The CDR3 sequence is CASSSKTGPGNTIYF. Here the CDR3 DNA reads TGTGCCAGCAGCTCCAAGACAGGGCCTGGAAACACCATATATTTT.

This clone was picked up one time. The chain combines TRBV6-1 with TRBJ2-3, with 7 bases fitting TRBD1. Trimming took 2 bases from V and 2 from J; bases not matched to a gene: 4. This CDR3 is 15 amino acids long. Germline values: CDR1 MNHNS, CDR2 SASEGT. CDR3 sequence (DNA): TGTGCCAGCAGTGAATCAGGGGGAGCCACAGATACGCAGTATTTT. Translating it yields CASSESGGATDTQYF.

This clone was seen a single time. The V call is TRBV7-3, the J call TRBJ2-1; D gene ambiguous. Trimming stripped 0 bases from V and 9 bases from J, with 9 bases between. CDR1 and CDR2 from the germline V gene are SGHTA and FQGTGA. This CDR3 region has 13 residues. The CDR3 is CASSLTGTGEQFF. The DNA for the CDR3 is TGTGCCAGCAGCTTAACAGGCACCGGTGAGCAGTTCTTC.

The V call is TRBV19, the J call TRBJ2-7, with 10 bases fitting TRBD1. With V trimmed by 4 bases and J by 4 bases, 4 bases remained unmatched. CDR1 is LNHDA and CDR2 is SQIVND in the germline V gene (reference sequence). The length of the CDR3 is 14 residues. The CDR3: CASSRGDRGYEQYF. In DNA, the CDR3 is TGTGCCAGTAGTAGGGGGGACAGGGGATACGAGCAGTACTTC.

The J gene is TRBJ2-1, the V gene TRBV11-2; D remains unclear. CDR3 length: 13 amino acids. Germline V gives CDR1 SGHAT, CDR2 FQNNGV. V lost 1 base and J 9 bases, leaving 10 bases between the germline ends. The CDR3 DNA sequence: TGTGCCAGCAGCTTAGGCTGGGGTGGTGAGCAGTTCTTC. This encodes CASSLGWGGEQFF.

The genes are TRBV5-5 and TRBJ1-5; TRBD1 matches at 10 bases. V shed 5 bases, J shed 4 bases, and the junction held 3 bases outside the gene matches. The CDR3 totals 14 residues. Looked up from germline, CDR1 is SGHKS and CDR2 is YYEKEE (reference sequence). CDR3 amino acids: CASSWGQGNQPQHF. The CDR3 DNA follows: TGTGCCAGCAGTTGGGGACAGGGGAATCAGCCCCAGCATTTT.

This chain links TRBV18 with TRBJ2-2, with unresolved D. Trimming stripped 0 bases from V and 1 base from J, with 9 bases between. Germline-derived CDR1 and CDR2 are KGHSH and LQKENI. The CDR3 is made up of 16 amino acids. In nucleotides, the CDR3 is TGTGCCAGCTCACCACCATCTCGTCAGAACACCGGGGAGCTGTTTTTT. Translated: CASSPPSRQNTGELFF.

The rearrangement joins TRBV6-1 to TRBJ2-7; unclear D gene. The CDR3 is 15 residues long. Germline-derived CDR1 and CDR2 are MNHNS and SASEGT. V lost 2 bases to trimming and J lost 0 bases, with 11 bases between them. The CDR3 DNA follows: TGTGCCAGCAGTGAAAAGGACCCCACCTCCTACGAGCAGTACTTC. Translation: CASSEKDPTSYEQYF.